The 22 T cell receptor beta chains given below trace back to one sample, sequenced in a study of T cell responses to AZD1222 COVID-19 vaccine (dated by TCRdb to 2020 to 2022). Interpreted using the paper, the time point label stands for: baseline before first vaccination. The method was the immunoSEQ multiplex PCR assay. Here the immuneACCESS table is served through TCRdb, limited to in-frame sequences with V and J called. Missing clones are a known gap in these copies; in checked studies unresolved V genes cover under half, and the rest lacks a known reason. The sample table lists around 160,000 clones, roughly 90% of them with a count of one. Of the sample, around 5.2% is held by the ten largest clones. Source: peripheral blood, taken on day 0 of AZD1222 vaccination. These receptors originate from an adult in good health.

This clone was counted between two and nine times. The chain has TRBV7-9 and TRBJ2-7, with 11 bases aligning to TRBD2. Unmatched junction bases numbered 3, after V lost 1 base and J lost 4 bases. CDR1 SEHNR and CDR2 FQNEAQ come from the germline V gene (reference sequence). The CDR3 loop spans 15 amino acids. CDR3 nucleotide sequence: TGTGCCAGCAGCTTAGAGGGACTAGCGGATTACGAGCAGTACTTC. It yields the protein CASSLEGLADYEQYF.

The J gene is TRBJ1-3, the V gene TRBV6-1, with 8 nucleotides matching TRBD1. Germline V gene sequence: CDR1 MNHNS, CDR2 SASEGT. J lost 2 bases, V lost 3 bases, and 6 bases had no gene match. CDR3 length: 16 amino acids. CDR3 amino acids: CASSDDQDRAGNTIYF. The DNA of the CDR3 is TGTGCCAGCAGTGACGATCAGGACAGGGCTGGAAACACCATATATTTT.

The chain links TRBV5-4 to TRBJ1-3; 7 bases are a match to TRBD1. V dropped 7 bases and J dropped 4; count of bases not matched to a gene: 5. Germline V lookup: CDR1 SGHNT, CDR2 YYREEE (reference sequence). The CDR3 runs 13 residues. The CDR3 coding sequence is TGTGCCAGCGGAAGACAGGGAGGAAACACCATATATTTT. Its translation is CASGRQGGNTIYF.

V and J are TRBV5-6 and TRBJ2-7; 7 bases agree with TRBD1. V was pared by 0 bases and J by 2 bases, with 5 bases of the junction left unmatched. The germline gives CDR1 SGHDT, CDR2 YYEEEE. This CDR3 comprises 15 residues. CDR3 nucleotide sequence: TGTGCCAGCAGCTTGGGAGGGACAGATGCCTACGAGCAGTACTTC. It codes for CASSLGGTDAYEQYF.

This clone has just one count. This chain joins TRBV7-2 and TRBJ2-5; 9 positions agree with TRBD1. Germline-derived CDR1 and CDR2 are SGHTA and FQGNSA. This CDR3 contains 13 residues. Trimming cost V 0 bases and J 14 bases; bases outside gene matches: 7. Written as DNA, the CDR3 is TGTGCCAGCAGCTTAGCGGTCAGGGACAGGGACTACTTC. This codes for CASSLAVRDRDYF.

This clone occurred once. The genes are TRBV11-2 and TRBJ1-3, with no clear D. The germline gives CDR1 SGHAT, CDR2 FQNNGV. V was pared by 2 bases and J by 4 bases, with 12 bases between. The CDR3 is 15 residues long. CDR3 region: CASSLYATQGNTIYF. The CDR3 coding sequence is TGTGCCAGCAGCTTATACGCGACTCAAGGAAACACCATATATTTT.

This sequence joins TRBV27 and TRBJ1-5; D gene uncertain. Germline V gene sequence: CDR1 MNHEY, CDR2 SMNVEV (reference sequence). This CDR3 spans 13 amino acids. V lost 6 bases and J 2 bases, leaving 8 bases between the germline ends. For the CDR3, the DNA is TGTGCCAGCAGGGAAATCGGCAATCAGCCCCAGCATTTT. It codes for CASREIGNQPQHF.

This sequence joins TRBV27 and TRBJ1-4, with D maybe TRBD1 (6 bases). Trimming took off 3 bases at V and 4 bases at J, with 21 bases between the two ends. The CDR3 spans 18 residues. Germline loops: CDR1 MNHEY, CDR2 SMNVEV (reference sequence). The CDR3 loop is CASSFRRRGRSGNEKLFF. As DNA, the CDR3 is TGTGCCAGCAGTTTTAGACGGCGGGGGCGGAGTGGTAATGAAAAACTGTTTTTT.

The V and J genes are TRBV2 and TRBJ2-2, with TRBD2 identical over 9 bases. CDR3 length: 18 residues. Germline V gene lookup returns CDR1 SNHLY and CDR2 FYNNEI. Germline trimming cut 0 bases from V and 1 base from J; bases unmatched to any gene: 6. CDR3 residues: CASSEAFASGKNTGELFF. CDR3 bases: TGTGCCAGCAGTGAAGCGTTCGCTAGCGGGAAGAACACCGGGGAGCTGTTTTTT.

The sample holds one count of this clone. The V gene is TRBV7-3, the J gene TRBJ1-3; maybe TRBD1 (6 bases). With 3 bases removed from V and 8 bases from J, the gap between germline ends came to 11 bases. Germline assignment: CDR1 SGHTA and CDR2 FQGTGA. CDR3 size: 13 residues. Here the CDR3 reads CASSLIRGDTIYF. DNA for the CDR3: TGTGCCAGCAGCTTGATTAGGGGGGACACCATATATTTT. Using reference TRBV7-3 and TRBJ1-3 for the parts outside the CDR3, the full variable domain is GAGVSQTPSNKVTEKGKYVELRCDPISGHTALYWYRQSLGQGPEFLIYFQGTGAADDSGLPNDRFFAVRPEGSVSTLKIQRTERGDSAVYLCASSLIRGDTIYFGEGSWLTVV.

This clone occurred a few times. The V and J genes are TRBV10-3 and TRBJ2-2, with D uncertain. Looked up from germline, CDR1 is ENHRY and CDR2 is SYGVKD. Trimming stripped 0 bases from V and 7 bases from J, with 9 bases between. This CDR3 spans 14 amino acids. CDR3 loop: CAISESRENGELFF. The CDR3 bases are TGTGCCATCAGTGAGTCGAGAGAGAACGGGGAGCTGTTTTTT.

V is TRBV9 and J is TRBJ1-4; 7 bases are a match to TRBD1. The CDR3 covers 15 residues. Looked up from germline, CDR1 is SGDLS and CDR2 is YYNGEE. V shed 3 bases, J shed 2 bases, and the junction held 4 bases outside the gene matches. Written as DNA, the CDR3 is TGTGCCAGCAGCGCGACAGGGTCCACTAATGAAAAACTGTTTTTT. The encoded protein is CASSATGSTNEKLFF.

The chain combines TRBV30 with TRBJ1-1, with D perhaps matching TRBD1 (5 bases). Per the germline V gene, CDR1 is GTSNPN and CDR2 is SVGIG (reference sequence). V was cut by 2 bases and J by 5 bases, with 18 bases left in between. This CDR3 contains 15 residues. The CDR3, as DNA: TGTGCCTGGAGTTCTAGAACCGGGACGAGGACTGAAGCTTTCTTT. Translation: CAWSSRTGTRTEAFF.

The chain joins TRBV5-5 to TRBJ1-6, with D unclear. Trimming shortened V by 5 bases and J by 9 bases, and 9 bases separated the two germline ends. Germline lookup yields CDR1 SGHKS and CDR2 YYEKEE (reference sequence). The CDR3 has 12 amino acids. DNA of the CDR3: TGTGCCAGCAGTTTAGACCCTTCACCCCTCCACTTT. Protein: CASSLDPSPLHF.

This clone was counted once. A read error may account for a junction end that differs from germline. The chain is built from TRBV12-3 or TRBV12-4 and TRBJ2-7, with D tentatively TRBD1 (5 bases). The CDR3 covers 13 residues. CDR3 in amino acids: CASRLDSSYEQYF. In nucleotides, the CDR3 is TGTGCCAGCAGATTAGACAGCTCCTACGAGCAGTACTTC.

This clone was seen just once. The rearrangement uses TRBV6-5 and TRBJ1-1; D is perhaps TRBD1 (6 bases). The length of the CDR3 is 14 residues. The germline gives CDR1 MNHEY, CDR2 SVGAGI. Trimming stripped 6 bases from V and 1 base from J, with 12 bases between. CDR3 bases: TGTGCCAGCAGGCCGACAGGAGGGAACACTGAAGCTTTCTTT. Translation gives CASRPTGGNTEAFF.

The rearrangement uses TRBV29-1 and TRBJ1-1; D is unclear. This CDR3 comprises 13 residues. V lost 3 bases and J 0 bases, leaving 8 bases between the germline ends. Germline V lookup: CDR1 SQVTM, CDR2 ANQGSEA. The CDR3 here is CSVESGLNTEAFF. DNA of the CDR3: TGCAGCGTTGAGTCCGGTTTGAACACTGAAGCTTTCTTT.

The V gene is TRBV7-2, the J gene TRBJ1-6; 9 nucleotides agree with TRBD1. The CDR3 runs to 17 residues. The V and J ends lost 1 base and 7 bases, in that order; junction bases with no gene match: 8. CDR1 SGHTA and CDR2 FQGNSA come from the germline V gene. The CDR3 reads CASSLGGWDRVNSPLHF. Written as DNA, the CDR3 is TGTGCCAGCAGCTTAGGAGGGTGGGACAGGGTGAATTCACCCCTCCACTTT.

The chain is built from TRBV2 and TRBJ1-3; possibly TRBD1 for D (5 bases). CDR1 and CDR2 from the germline V gene are SNHLY and FYNNEI. The V end was cut by 3 bases, the J end by 4 bases, with 7 bases between. This CDR3 spans 13 amino acids. The chain's CDR3 is CASSEQGGNTIYF. DNA of the CDR3: TGTGCCAGCAGTGAGCAGGGAGGAAACACCATATATTTT.

The chain combines TRBV5-4 with TRBJ2-1, with TRBD2 identical over 16 bases. The CDR3 runs 16 residues. The germline V gene has CDR1 SGHNT and CDR2 YYREEE (reference sequence). Germline trimming cut 6 bases from V and 8 bases from J; bases unmatched to any gene: 8. CDR3 protein: CASTPGLAGGRDEQFF. CDR3 in DNA: TGTGCCAGCACCCCGGGACTAGCGGGGGGGCGGGATGAGCAGTTCTTC.

The V gene is TRBV9, the J gene TRBJ1-1; TRBD1 matches 8 bases. Germline trimming cut 3 bases from V and 5 bases from J; bases unmatched to any gene: 3. Germline V CDR1 and CDR2: SGDLS, YYNGEE. CDR3 length: 13 residues. CDR3 sequence (DNA): TGTGCCAGCAGCGCCGGACAGGGAACTGAAGCTTTCTTT. This translates into CASSAGQGTEAFF.

V usage is TRBV6-2 or TRBV6-3 and J usage is TRBJ2-5; D is unresolved. In germline, CDR1 is MNHEY, CDR2 SVGEGT. This CDR3 is built from 12 residues. V lost 4 bases to trimming and J lost 1 base, with 4 bases between them. The CDR3 protein is CASSSSQETQYF. CDR3 coding DNA: TGTGCCAGCAGTTCCAGCCAAGAGACCCAGTACTTC.